The rows below give T cell receptor beta chains drawn from one sample of a study of shared clonotypes between healthy human individuals. Method: immunoSEQ multiplex PCR; TCRdb's copy keeps in-frame clones and lacks some. The table records under 2.5 million clones, 85% to 95% of them present only once. Sequencing used naive CD4+ T cells from PBMCs. These receptors came from a man younger than 35 in good health. Some clones in this sample may be carry-over from other donors' samples. CDR3s include the opening cysteine and the closing phenylalanine or tryptophan. Fields, in order: V gene, D gene, J gene, clone size, CDR3 DNA, CDR3 protein. D genes are given only for firm matches. Rows give clone size only sometimes, using once, few, many, or a class for an expanded clone.

TRBV4-2	.	TRBJ1-2	.	TGTGCCAGCAGCTTCCAGGGTCGGGATTATGACTACACCTTC	CASSFQGRDYDYTF
TRBV28	TRBD2	TRBJ2-5	once	TGTGCCAGCAGAGGGACTAGCGGGGGTCAAGAGACCCAGTACTTC	CASRGTSGGQETQYF
TRBV14	TRBD2	TRBJ2-3	.	TGTGCCAGCAGCCAGAGCCCGGGACTAGCGGTTACAGATACGCAGTATTTT	CASSQSPGLAVTDTQYF
TRBV30	.	TRBJ1-4	few	TGTGCCTTGGACGGATTGGGGGAAAAACTGTTTTTT	CALDGLGEKLFF
TRBV5-1	TRBD1	TRBJ2-7	.	TGCGCCAGCAGCTACGACACCAATTACAGGGGGCATTTGGATTTC	CASSYDTNYRGHLDF
TRBV28	.	TRBJ2-3	.	TGTGCCAGCACACCTTCTAGGGCGAATCTTATTTGGCAGTATTTT	CASTPSRANLIWQYF
TRBV7-9	TRBD1	TRBJ2-4	.	TGTGCCAGCAGCCACCTACAGGGGTCCGTAGCCAAAAACATTCAGTACTTC	CASSHLQGSVAKNIQYF
TRBV28	.	TRBJ2-3	.	TGTGCCAGCATCTTAGGGCTGGACAGACATTTT	CASILGLDRHF
TRBV5-4	.	TRBJ2-5	.	TGTGCCAGCAGCTCCGGGTCGGCTAGTGGTGAGACCCAGTACTTC	CASSSGSASGETQYF
TRBV6-5	.	TRBJ2-5	.	TGTGCCAGCAGTTACTCTCTAGCGAAAGAGACCCAGTACTTC	CASSYSLAKETQYF
TRBV7-2	TRBD1	TRBJ2-7	.	TGTGCCAGCAGCCTGGGGGACAGGAGTATCTACGAGCAGTACTTC	CASSLGDRSIYEQYF
TRBV18	TRBD1	TRBJ1-1	once	TGTGCCAGCTCACCACAGGGGGCAGCTGAAGCTTTCTTT	CASSPQGAAEAFF
TRBV6-5	.	TRBJ1-4	once	TGTGCCAGCAGTGGCTGGAGCCCGAGACTGTTTTTT	CASSGWSPRLFF
TRBV5-6	.	TRBJ1-1	few	TGTGCCAGCAGCTTGAGGCACCTCAGCACTGAAGCTTTCTTT	CASSLRHLSTEAFF
TRBV28	TRBD1	TRBJ1-1	once	TGTGCCAGCAGCTTTACCCCAGGGGGCCAAGCTGAAGCTTTCTTT	CASSFTPGGQAEAFF
TRBV6-6	.	TRBJ2-2	once	TGTGCCAGCAGTCCCCACGCCACCGGGGAGCTGTTTTTT	CASSPHATGELFF
TRBV5-4	.	TRBJ2-1	.	TGTGCCAGCAGCCGGGGTGGGCCGCAACGCACCTACAATGAGCAGTTCTTC	CASSRGGPQRTYNEQFF
TRBV5-4	TRBD2	TRBJ2-1	.	TGTGCCAGCGCAGGGGGACTAGCGGGAGTCAGGGGCAATGAGCAGTTCTTC	CASAGGLAGVRGNEQFF
TRBV5-1	TRBD2	TRBJ2-1	.	TGCGCCAGCAGCTTGGGTCCGCTAGCGGGAGGTTTGGATGAGCAGTTCTTC	CASSLGPLAGGLDEQFF
TRBV15	.	TRBJ2-3	.	TGTGCCACCAGCCGACGGACAGGCACAGATACGCAGTATTTT	CATSRRTGTDTQYF
TRBV6-5	TRBD2	TRBJ2-1	.	TGTGCCAGCAGTTTCTCTAGCGGAGCGTACAATGAGCAGTTCTTC	CASSFSSGAYNEQFF
TRBV2	.	TRBJ1-3	.	TGTGCCACCGGGACGGCCTCTGGAAACACCATATATTTT	CATGTASGNTIYF
TRBV4-2	.	TRBJ2-4	once	TGTGCCAGCAGCCTAGGGGACTTGGACGCCAAAAACATTCAGTACTTC	CASSLGDLDAKNIQYF
TRBV29-1	.	TRBJ2-3	.	TGCAGCGTTGAAGAGGGGTCCGGCACAGATACGCAGTATTTT	CSVEEGSGTDTQYF
TRBV21-1	.	TRBJ1-5	once	TGTGCCAGCAGCAAGGGGGGTCCCCGGGTCAATCAGCCCCAGCATTTT	CASSKGGPRVNQPQHF
TRBV5-6	.	TRBJ1-3	once	TGTGCCAGCAGCTTGGTGCGGACCACTGGAAACACCATATATTTT	CASSLVRTTGNTIYF
TRBV20-1	.	TRBJ2-3	.	TGCAGTGCTGTTACAGCAGATACGCAGTATTTT	CSAVTADTQYF
TRBV9	TRBD2	TRBJ2-4	.	TGTGCCAGCAGCGCCGGGACTAGCGGGAGAAGGGCCAAAAACATTCAGTACTTC	CASSAGTSGRRAKNIQYF
TRBV28	.	TRBJ2-7	.	TGTGCCAGCGCTCCAACAGCGCCGTACGAGCAGTACTTC	CASAPTAPYEQYF
TRBV7-2	.	TRBJ1-4	.	TGTGCCAGCAGCTTAATGAGCAGACCCACTAATGAAAAACTGTTTTTT	CASSLMSRPTNEKLFF
TRBV4-3	.	TRBJ2-7	.	TGCGCCAGCAGCCAAGGAAGTCTGGACGGCTACGAGCAGTACTTC	CASSQGSLDGYEQYF
TRBV2	.	TRBJ2-6	.	TGTGCCAGCAGTGTTTTAGGGGCCAACGTCCTGACTTTC	CASSVLGANVLTF
TRBV2	.	TRBJ1-5	.	TGTGCCAGCGTTGGTGCACTAGGGGATCAGCCCCAGCATTTT	CASVGALGDQPQHF
TRBV4-1	TRBD2	TRBJ2-1	.	TGCGCCAGCAGCCGGCTAGCGGGATCGCAGTTCTTC	CASSRLAGSQFF
TRBV5-1	.	TRBJ1-2	.	TGCGCCAGCAGCTTCCAGGGCCGCAACTATGGCTACACCTTC	CASSFQGRNYGYTF
TRBV30	TRBD1	TRBJ1-1	.	TGTGCCTGGGACAGGGGGCTTGGGACTGAAGCTTTCTTT	CAWDRGLGTEAFF
TRBV29-1	.	TRBJ2-1	.	TGCAGCGTTGCCCCAGGCCATGTCCAATGGGAGCAGTTCTTC	CSVAPGHVQWEQFF
TRBV28	.	TRBJ1-4	.	TGTGCCAGCACCGAGACACGGGAAAAACTGTTTTTT	CASTETREKLFF
TRBV6-6	.	TRBJ1-5	.	TGTGCCAGCAGTTATGAAGGGATCAGCAATCAGCCCCAGCATTTT	CASSYEGISNQPQHF
TRBV28	.	TRBJ2-7	.	TGTGCCAGCAGTTTACGAGGGACACGCTACGAGCAGTACTTC	CASSLRGTRYEQYF
TRBV27	TRBD1	TRBJ1-4	.	TGTGCCAGCAGGGGGACAGTGTATGAAAAACTGTTTTTT	CASRGTVYEKLFF
TRBV27	TRBD2	TRBJ2-3	.	TGTGCCAGCAGTTTATATACCCCACGGACTAGCGGGGCAGATACGCAGTATTTT	CASSLYTPRTSGADTQYF
TRBV6-5	.	TRBJ2-7	.	TGTGCCAGCAGCCGAGCGGCAAACTACGAGCAGTACTTC	CASSRAANYEQYF
TRBV28	.	TRBJ1-2	.	TGTGCCAGCAGGGGGTCGGGCTATGGCTACACCTTC	CASRGSGYGYTF
TRBV5-1	TRBD1	TRBJ1-4	.	TGCGCCAGCAGGTCTGGACAGGGGAATGAAAAACTGTTTTTT	CASRSGQGNEKLFF
TRBV27	.	TRBJ2-5	.	TGTGCCAGCAGTTTAGAACGCGGAGGGGCCCAGTACTTC	CASSLERGGAQYF